Shown below are 6 T cell receptor beta chains from a single sample sequenced in a study of graft-versus-host responses after intestinal transplantation. Assay: immunoSEQ multiplex PCR; the TCRdb copy retains only in-frame clones and omits some. The table shows about 39,000 clones, with 90% to 95% occurring only once. No antigen has been identified for these receptors. This specimen consisted of unstimulated CD8+ T cells sorted from spleen or lymph node cells, obtained before transplant. All receptors come from a human donor who was the organ donor for an intestinal transplant.

Points on this clone: Other DNA sequences in the sample encode the same CDR3. J is TRBJ1-2 and V is TRBV10-3, with 9 bases aligning to TRBD1. The CDR3 consists of 14 residues. V lost 0 bases and J lost 5; bases outside the gene matches: 1. Looked up from germline, CDR1 is ENHRY and CDR2 is SYGVKD. The CDR3 coding sequence is TGTGCCATCAGTGAGTCCGGGACAGGGTATGGCTACACCTTC. This sequence encodes CAISESGTGYGYTF.

This clone was detected once. The chain employs TRBV10-2 and TRBJ1-1, with D hard to call. CDR3 length equals 14 residues. Germline V lookup: CDR1 WSHSY, CDR2 SAAADI. With 6 bases removed from V and 4 bases from J, the gap between germline ends came to 15 bases. CDR3 DNA: TGCGCCAGCAGCACCCATGGTCGATCCACTGAAGCTTTCTTT. Translating it yields CASSTHGRSTEAFF.

This chain uses TRBV4-1 with TRBJ2-7, with TRBD1 matching over 9 bases. Germline V lookup: CDR1 MGHRA, CDR2 YSYEKL. The CDR3 runs to 16 residues. V lost 1 base to trimming and J lost 3 bases; unmatched junction nucleotides: 7. CDR3 bases: TGCGCCAGCAGCCAAGTACCCGGGACAGGGAGCTACGAGCAGTACTTC. It is translated as CASSQVPGTGSYEQYF.

Comment on this clone: Other DNA sequences from this sample encode an identical CDR3 as well. The chain combines TRBV27 with TRBJ2-7; D unresolved. This CDR3 has 13 residues. Germline V gives CDR1 MNHEY, CDR2 SMNVEV (reference sequence). The V and J ends lost 0 bases and 0 bases respectively, with 3 bases between them. DNA for the CDR3: TGTGCCAGCAGTTTATCGGCCTCCTACGAGCAGTACTTC. Amino acids: CASSLSASYEQYF.

CDR3 in DNA: TGTGCCAGCAGTTGGACCAGTAGGGAGACCCAGTACTTC. It encodes CASSWTSRETQYF. The rearrangement links TRBV6-6 to TRBJ2-5; no definite D call. The CDR3 totals 13 residues. V lost 4 bases, J lost 5 bases, and 11 bases lay in between. Germline V gives CDR1 MNHNY, CDR2 SVGAGI (reference sequence).

In this sample, this clone turned up once. The chain uses TRBV21-1 and TRBJ2-3; the table's D gene call, TRBD2, was not cross checked with the DNA. TRBV21-1 is annotated as a pseudogene. The CDR3 totals 16 residues. Here the CDR3 DNA reads TGTGCCAGCAGCAAAGCTGGCGGGGGGGGTACAGATACGCAGTATTTT. Residues: CASSKAGGGGTDTQYF.